This passage covers 19 T cell receptor beta chains from one sample sequenced in a study of glioma-infiltrating T cells. TCR alpha and beta CDR3 regions were amplified from RNA using iRepertoire nested multiplex PCR. In TCRdb, the multiplex PCR reads were re-called with MiXCR into one record per CDR3 protein. The table records roughly 350,000 distinct CDR3 sequences, approximately 42% of them present only once. Sequenced input: glioma tissue, nonneoplastic brain tissue, or PBMCs (not recorded which). These receptors were taken from a human donor with low-grade glioma or glioblastoma, undergoing nonglioma brain surgery, or in good health (not recorded which).

With regard to this clonotype: The CDR3 does not close with the conserved phenylalanine or tryptophan, likely indicating a read error. The chain joins TRBV25-1 to TRBJ2-5, with 7 bases that match TRBD2. This CDR3 contains 13 residues. Germline CDR1 is MGHDK and CDR2 is SYGVNS. The junction had 4 bases not matched to a gene; V was cut back by 2 bases and J by 7 bases. The CDR3: CASSEAGVGTQYL. The DNA for the CDR3 is TGTGCCAGCAGTGAAGCGGGAGTCGGGACCCAGTACTTA.

The rearrangement links TRBV20-1 to TRBJ2-7; D remains ambiguous. The CDR3 is 12 amino acids. CDR1 is DFQATT and CDR2 is SNEGSKA in the germline V gene (reference sequence). Trimming left V 0 bases short and J 0 bases short, with 3 bases between. The CDR3 region has the DNA TGCAGTGCTAGAGAAATCTCCTACGAGCAGTACTTC. Protein product: CSAREISYEQYF.

Regarding this clonotype: It may be a read error: a sequence one base away is much more abundant. The rearrangement uses TRBV28 and TRBJ2-7; 7 bases align to TRBD1. Germline CDR1 reads MDHEN; CDR2 reads SYDVKM. The CDR3 covers 14 residues. Trimming took 1 base from V and 3 from J; bases not matched to a gene: 3. The CDR3 spells CASSLSDRYYEQYF. CDR3 coding DNA: TGTGCCAGCAGTTTATCGGACAGGTACTACGAGCAGTACTTC. The full variable domain, rest sourced from reference TRBV28 and TRBJ2-7, is DVKVTQSSRYLVKRTGEKVFLECVQDMDHENMFWYRQDPGLGLRLIYFSYDVKMKEKGDIPEGYSVSREKKERFSLILESASTNQTSMYLCASSLSDRYYEQYFGPGTRLTVT.

This clonotype was picked up one time. A much more abundant neighbour one base away suggests this may be a read error. The V call is TRBV28, the J call TRBJ1-1; 7 bases are shared with TRBD1. Germline CDR1 and CDR2: MDHEN and SYDVKM. This CDR3 is 16 amino acids long. Here the CDR3 reads CASSHLTGTMNTEALF. CDR3 nucleotide sequence: TGTGCCAGCAGTCACCTGACAGGGACTATGAACACTGAAGCTCTCTTT.

Many counts were recorded for this clonotype. The rearrangement joins TRBV6-2 or TRBV6-3 to TRBJ1-2; D is uncertain. Germline V CDR1 and CDR2: MNHEY, SVGEGT. The CDR3 runs 13 residues. Trimming shortened V by 6 bases and J by 5 bases, and 13 bases separated the two germline ends. CDR3 sequence reads: CASREVSVYGYTF. CDR3 sequence (DNA): TGTGCCAGCAGAGAAGTGTCAGTTTATGGCTACACCTTC.

Written as DNA, the CDR3 is TGTGCCACCAAGGGAAGGTTTTTGGAGGCCAACGTCCTGACTTTC. Amino acid sequence: CATKGRFLEANVLTF. The genes are TRBV15 and TRBJ2-6, with unresolved D. Germline CDR1 LNHNV, CDR2 YYDKDF (reference sequence). The CDR3 contains 15 residues. Trimming stripped 7 bases from V and 6 bases from J, with 16 bases between.

This clonotype was counted ten times or more. The CDR3 sequence: CATSRDQGDYEQYF. CDR3 sequence (DNA): TGTGCCACCAGCAGAGATCAGGGTGACTACGAGCAGTACTTC. The rearrangement links TRBV15 to TRBJ2-7, with D possibly matching TRBD1 (5 bases). V was cut by 0 bases and J by 3 bases, with 9 bases left in between. The CDR3 runs to 14 residues. CDR1 is LNHNV and CDR2 is YYDKDF in the germline V gene (reference sequence).

The J gene is TRBJ1-2, the V gene TRBV7-9; D gene ambiguous. The CDR3 extends over 13 amino acids. Trimming removed 4 bases at V and 6 bases at J, with 12 bases between. CDR1 and CDR2 from the germline V gene are SEHNR and FQNEAQ (reference sequence). This CDR3 is CASSSSRNHGYTF. In nucleotides, the CDR3 is TGTGCCAGCAGCTCTTCGAGAAACCATGGCTACACCTTC.

The rearrangement uses TRBV6-6 and TRBJ2-3; D possibly corresponds to TRBD1 (6 bases). This CDR3 spans 16 amino acids. The V gene's germline CDR1 is MNHNY and CDR2 SVGAGI (reference sequence). Trimming shortened V by 0 bases and J by 4 bases, and 14 bases separated the two germline ends. The CDR3 loop is CASSYSSGVPADTQYF. The CDR3 DNA sequence: TGTGCCAGCAGTTACTCGTCAGGGGTTCCAGCAGATACGCAGTATTTT.

On this clonotype: A single base separates this from a much larger clone, so it may be a read error. Without the conserved terminal phenylalanine or tryptophan, this CDR3 likely stems from a read error. The J gene is TRBJ2-7, the V gene TRBV20-1; TRBD2 is a possible D gene (5 bases). Between the trimmed V and J ends, which lost 8 bases and 3 bases, there was a span of 11 bases. The germline V gene encodes CDR1 DFQATT and CDR2 SNEGSKA (reference sequence). This CDR3 region has 11 residues. The CDR3 DNA follows: TGCAGTACCGGGGTTATCTACGAGCAGTACTAC. Protein product: CSTGVIYEQYY.

The chain combines TRBV28 with TRBJ1-2; D possibly corresponds to TRBD1 (6 bases). Germline V gene sequence: CDR1 MDHEN, CDR2 SYDVKM. The CDR3 runs 13 residues. Between the trimmed V and J ends, which lost 6 bases and 0 bases, there was a span of 8 bases. The CDR3 here is CASSKGANYGYTF. The CDR3 DNA is TGTGCCAGCAGCAAGGGGGCTAACTATGGCTACACCTTC.

Worth noting for this clonotype: A much larger clone differs from this one at a single base, so this may be a read error. The chain employs TRBV24-1 and TRBJ2-1; D ambiguous. This CDR3 comprises 12 residues. Germline V gene data show CDR1 as KGHDR and CDR2 as SFDVKD. This chain's CDR3 is CATSYFKDEQFF. The CDR3 DNA sequence: TGTGCCACCAGTTATTTTAAGGATGAGCAGTTCTTC.

This clonotype has a handful of counts. The chain recombines TRBV20-1 with TRBJ1-5, with 9 nucleotides matching TRBD1. CDR1 is DFQATT, CDR2 SNEGSKA, per germline (reference sequence). The CDR3 totals 16 residues. With V trimmed by 0 bases and J by 6 bases, 9 bases remained unmatched. CDR3: CSARDRPTGGSQPQHF. The CDR3 coding sequence is TGCAGTGCTAGAGATAGACCAACAGGGGGCAGTCAGCCCCAGCATTTT.

In regard to this clonotype: The junction departs from germline at one end; a sequencing error may be responsible. This chain joins TRBV28 and TRBJ2-5, with TRBD2 as a possible D gene (5 bases). Germline V lookup: CDR1 MDHEN, CDR2 SYDVKM. The CDR3 runs 14 residues. The CDR3 DNA reads as TGTGCCATCAGTTCTCAGGAGGTCCGAGAGACCCAGTACTTC. It encodes CAISSQEVRETQYF.

Points on this clonotype: The junction and the germline gene differ at one end; a read error may be behind it. V usage is TRBV6-1 and J usage is TRBJ1-2; possibly TRBD1 for D (5 bases). This CDR3 is built from 13 residues. CDR1 MNHNS and CDR2 SASEGT come from the germline V gene. This CDR3 reads CASSPQGLYGYIF. CDR3 nucleotide sequence: TGTGCCAGCAGTCCGCAGGGTTTATATGGCTACATTTTC.

The CDR3 DNA reads as TGCAGCGCGGGACTACAGTTCTTC. Protein: CSAGLQFF. This rearrangement joins TRBV29-1 to TRBJ2-1; TRBD2 matches at 7 bases. The ends lost 7 bases at V and 13 bases at J; junction bases unmatched: 1. Germline loops: CDR1 SQVTM, CDR2 ANQGSEA. This CDR3 is built from 8 residues.

This clonotype was detected a few times. V and J are TRBV4-1 and TRBJ1-2; tentative D call: TRBD1 (5 bases). The length of the CDR3 is 14 residues. CDR1 and CDR2 (germline): MGHRA, YSYEKL. V lost 4 bases and J lost 5, with 14 bases in between. The DNA for the CDR3 is TGCGCCAGCAGCCCGAGATCAGGGACGTATGGCTACACCTTC. This codes for CASSPRSGTYGYTF.

This clonotype showed up just a few times. The chain uses TRBV6-2 or TRBV6-3 and TRBJ1-2; possibly TRBD1 for D (5 bases). This CDR3 is 12 amino acids long. CDR1 and CDR2 from the germline V gene are MNHEY and SVGEGT. Trimming removed 5 bases from V and 8 bases from J, with 12 bases in between. CDR3 nucleotide sequence: TGTGCCAGCAGTCCTCAGGGCTCCGGCTACACCTTC. Translating it yields CASSPQGSGYTF.

The chain recombines TRBV20-1 with TRBJ2-1; TRBD2 aligns across 8 bases. This CDR3 has 14 amino acids. Trimming took 3 bases from V and 2 from J; bases not matched to a gene: 3. Germline assignment: CDR1 DFQATT and CDR2 SNEGSKA (reference sequence). The CDR3 loop is CSASGGGPYNEQFF. The DNA of the CDR3 is TGCAGTGCTAGCGGGGGGGGGCCCTACAATGAGCAGTTCTTC.